The 8 T cell receptor beta chains listed next were all sequenced from one sample in a study of cytomegalovirus exposure and HLA in healthy donors. A multiplex PCR was run with 60 Vbeta primers and 13 Jbeta primers. Assay: immunoSEQ multiplex PCR; the TCRdb copy retains only in-frame clones and omits some. The repertoire holds about 40,000 clones, with around 58% as singletons. Sequenced input: PBMCs. The receptors derive from a man between 60 and 75 years old in good health and CMV-seropositive.

The V and J genes are TRBV11-2 and TRBJ1-5, with TRBD1 as a possible D gene (5 bases). The length of the CDR3 is 14 residues. V was clipped by 1 base and J by 5 bases, with 9 bases between them. Germline V CDR1 and CDR2: SGHAT, FQNNGV. CDR3 coding DNA: TGTGCCAGCAGCTTAGGTGGAGGGGATCAGCCCCAGCATTTT. Translation gives CASSLGGGDQPQHF.

This clone was seen more than once but under ten times. The genes are TRBV11-2 and TRBJ1-1, with a possible D match to TRBD1 (6 bases). The V gene lost 5 bases and the J gene lost 6 bases, with 19 bases spanning the gap. Germline CDR1 and CDR2: SGHAT and FQNNGV. The CDR3 has 15 amino acids. CDR3 residues: CASSPLWGRFPEAFF. CDR3 DNA: TGTGCCAGCAGCCCACTGTGGGGGCGCTTCCCTGAAGCTTTCTTT.

The rearrangement uses TRBV28 and TRBJ1-2, with 9 bases fitting TRBD1. Germline CDR1 reads MDHEN; CDR2 reads SYDVKM. The CDR3 is made up of 15 amino acids. The V segment lost 5 bases and the J segment 5 bases; nucleotides outside the gene matches: 9. The CDR3 loop is CASSAMVGQGYGYTF. For the CDR3, the DNA is TGTGCCAGCAGTGCGATGGTGGGACAGGGATATGGCTACACCTTC.

Remarks on this clone: Other DNA sequences in this sample translate to the same CDR3. V is TRBV7-9 and J is TRBJ1-1; D remains ambiguous. Germline values: CDR1 SEHNR, CDR2 FQNEAQ (reference sequence). There are 13 residues in the CDR3. Trimming stripped 0 bases from V and 5 bases from J, with 7 bases between. The DNA of the CDR3 is TGTGCCAGCAGCTTAGCCCCCGGGACTGAAGCTTTCTTT. This sequence encodes CASSLAPGTEAFF.

This clone was detected a few times. V gene TRBV30 combines with J gene TRBJ1-3; D is uncertain. V lost 0 bases and J lost 3, with 9 bases in between. Germline values: CDR1 GTSNPN, CDR2 SVGIG (reference sequence). The CDR3 is made up of 14 amino acids. The CDR3 protein is CAWSVPGFGNTIYF. The CDR3 region has the DNA TGTGCCTGGAGTGTACCAGGTTTTGGAAACACCATATATTTT.

This clone has only a few counts. The chain links TRBV27 to TRBJ2-1; D may be TRBD1 (6 bases). Trimming left V 1 base short and J 3 bases short, with 10 bases between. The CDR3 extends over 15 amino acids. Germline loops: CDR1 MNHEY, CDR2 SMNVEV (reference sequence). This CDR3 reads CASSLFGTHYNEQFF. CDR3 DNA sequence: TGTGCCAGCAGTTTATTCGGGACACACTACAATGAGCAGTTCTTC.

The rearrangement links TRBV28 to TRBJ2-3; D gene ambiguous. V dropped 6 bases and J dropped 2 bases, with 15 bases sitting between them. The germline V gene has CDR1 MDHEN and CDR2 SYDVKM. The CDR3 length is 15 residues. The CDR3 bases are TGTGCCAGCAGCCCACCCGAGCGACTCACAGATACGCAGTATTTT. Amino acid sequence: CASSPPERLTDTQYF.

This clone has just one count. DNA for the CDR3: TGTGCCACCAGCAGAGGAAACCCCTCCGGGCAAGAGACCCAGTACTTC. This gives the protein CATSRGNPSGQETQYF. This chain joins TRBV15 and TRBJ2-5, with D unclear. Germline CDR1 LNHNV, CDR2 YYDKDF (reference sequence). V was shortened by 1 base and J by 2 bases, with 14 bases between the two germline ends. The CDR3 has 16 amino acids.